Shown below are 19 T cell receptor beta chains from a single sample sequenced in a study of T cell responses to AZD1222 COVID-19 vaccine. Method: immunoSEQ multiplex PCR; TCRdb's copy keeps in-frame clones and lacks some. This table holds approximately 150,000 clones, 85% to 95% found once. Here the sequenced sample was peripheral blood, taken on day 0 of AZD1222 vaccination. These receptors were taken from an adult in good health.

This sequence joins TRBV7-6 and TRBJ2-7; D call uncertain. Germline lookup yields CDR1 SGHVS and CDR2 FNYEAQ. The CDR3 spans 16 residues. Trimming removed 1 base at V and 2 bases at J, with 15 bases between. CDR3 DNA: TGTGCCAGCAGCTTAGTTTCCGCGACGGTCCCCTACGAGCAGTACTTC. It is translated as CASSLVSATVPYEQYF.

The CDR3 nucleotides read TGTGCCAGCCTGGACAGCGGGTCATACAATGAGCAGTTCTTC. This encodes CASLDSGSYNEQFF. The chain employs TRBV13 and TRBJ2-1; D assignment may be TRBD1 or TRBD2 (6 bases each). From germline, CDR1 is PRHDT and CDR2 FYEKMQ (reference sequence). Trimming removed 8 bases at V and 4 bases at J, with 15 bases between. The CDR3 has 14 residues.

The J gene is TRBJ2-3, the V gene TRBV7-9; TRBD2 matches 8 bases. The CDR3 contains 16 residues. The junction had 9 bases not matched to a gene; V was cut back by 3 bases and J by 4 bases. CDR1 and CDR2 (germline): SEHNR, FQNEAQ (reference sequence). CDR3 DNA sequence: TGTGCCAGCAGCTTTCCTTCGGGGGGGATGTCAGATACGCAGTATTTT. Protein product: CASSFPSGGMSDTQYF.

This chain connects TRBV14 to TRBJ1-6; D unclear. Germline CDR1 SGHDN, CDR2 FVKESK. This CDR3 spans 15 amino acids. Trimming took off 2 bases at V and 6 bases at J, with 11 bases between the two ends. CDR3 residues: CASSQFAGSNSPLHF. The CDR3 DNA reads TGTGCCAGCAGCCAATTTGCGGGGAGTAATTCACCCCTCCACTTT.

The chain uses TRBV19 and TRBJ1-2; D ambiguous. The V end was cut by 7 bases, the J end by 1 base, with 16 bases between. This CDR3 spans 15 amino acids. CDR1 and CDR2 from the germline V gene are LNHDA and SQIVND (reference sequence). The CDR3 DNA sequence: TGTGCCAGTATCGGGTCGGGAACCCGTAACTATGGCTACACCTTC. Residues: CASIGSGTRNYGYTF.

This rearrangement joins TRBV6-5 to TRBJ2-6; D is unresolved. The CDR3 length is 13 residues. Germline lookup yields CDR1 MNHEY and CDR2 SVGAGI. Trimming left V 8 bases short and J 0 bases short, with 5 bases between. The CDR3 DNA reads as TGTGCCAGCCGCCTCTCTGGGGCCAACGTCCTGACTTTC. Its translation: CASRLSGANVLTF.

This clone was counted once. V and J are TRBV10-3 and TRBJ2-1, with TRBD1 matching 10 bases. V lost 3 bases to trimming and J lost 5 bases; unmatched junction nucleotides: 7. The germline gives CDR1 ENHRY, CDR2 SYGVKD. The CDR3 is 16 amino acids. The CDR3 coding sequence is TGTGCCATCAGTGATCGACAGGGGGCTGGGGACAATGAGCAGTTCTTC. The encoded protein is CAISDRQGAGDNEQFF.

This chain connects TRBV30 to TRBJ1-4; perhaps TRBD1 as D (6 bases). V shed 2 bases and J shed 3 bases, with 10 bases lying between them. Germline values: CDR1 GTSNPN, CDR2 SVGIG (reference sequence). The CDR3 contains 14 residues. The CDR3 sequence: CAWSRGGPNEKLFF. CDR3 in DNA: TGTGCCTGGAGTAGAGGGGGGCCTAATGAAAAACTGTTTTTT.

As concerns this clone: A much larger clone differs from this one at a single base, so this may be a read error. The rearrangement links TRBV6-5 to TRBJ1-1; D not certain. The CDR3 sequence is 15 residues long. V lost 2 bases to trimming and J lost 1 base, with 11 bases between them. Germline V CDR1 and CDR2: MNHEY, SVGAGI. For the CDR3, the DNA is TGTGCCAGCAGTTACGGGCTGCCATCGAACACTGAAGCTTTCTTT. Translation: CASSYGLPSNTEAFF.

As DNA, the CDR3 is TGTGCCAGCAGCCCTAGCGGGGGGGAAGGCAATGAGCAGTTCTTC. It is translated as CASSPSGGEGNEQFF. The chain joins TRBV6-2 or TRBV6-3 to TRBJ2-1, with 12 positions matching TRBD2. The V segment lost 6 bases and the J segment 6 bases; nucleotides outside the gene matches: 6. Germline V gene sequence: CDR1 MNHEY, CDR2 SVGEGT. The CDR3 extends over 15 amino acids.

The CDR3 loop is CASSVSGRGYTF. The CDR3 region has the DNA TGTGCCAGCAGCGTTTCGGGGAGAGGCTACACCTTC. The chain joins TRBV7-6 to TRBJ1-2, with D hard to call. V lost 5 bases, J lost 8 bases, and 12 bases lay in between. Looked up from germline, CDR1 is SGHVS and CDR2 is FNYEAQ. The CDR3 is made up of 12 amino acids.

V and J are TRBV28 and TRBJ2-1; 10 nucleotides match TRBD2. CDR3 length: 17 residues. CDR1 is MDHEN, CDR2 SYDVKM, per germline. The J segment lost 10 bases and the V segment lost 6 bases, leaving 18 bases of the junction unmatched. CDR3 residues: CASRASPTSGMGGEQFF. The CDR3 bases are TGTGCCAGCAGAGCGAGCCCCACTAGCGGGATGGGCGGGGAGCAGTTCTTC.

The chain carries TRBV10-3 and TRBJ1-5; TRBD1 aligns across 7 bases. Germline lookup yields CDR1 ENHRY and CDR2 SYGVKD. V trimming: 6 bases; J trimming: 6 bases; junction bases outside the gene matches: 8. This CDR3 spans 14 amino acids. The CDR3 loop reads CAISPQGGGQPQHF. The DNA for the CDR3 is TGTGCCATCAGCCCCCAGGGGGGGGGTCAGCCCCAGCATTTT.

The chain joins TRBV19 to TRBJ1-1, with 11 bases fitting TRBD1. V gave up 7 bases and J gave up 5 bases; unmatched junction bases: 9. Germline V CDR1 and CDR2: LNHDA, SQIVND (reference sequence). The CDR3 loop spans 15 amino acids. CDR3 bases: TGTGCCAGTAACAGGGACAGGGGGAGGAGAACTGAAGCTTTCTTT. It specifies CASNRDRGRRTEAFF.

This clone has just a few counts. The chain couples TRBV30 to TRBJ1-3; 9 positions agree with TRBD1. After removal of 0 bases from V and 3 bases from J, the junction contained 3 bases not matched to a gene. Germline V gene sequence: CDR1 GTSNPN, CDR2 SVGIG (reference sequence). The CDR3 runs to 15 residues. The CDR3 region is CAWSVGQGNGNTIYF. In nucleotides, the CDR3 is TGTGCCTGGAGTGTCGGACAGGGGAATGGAAACACCATATATTTT.

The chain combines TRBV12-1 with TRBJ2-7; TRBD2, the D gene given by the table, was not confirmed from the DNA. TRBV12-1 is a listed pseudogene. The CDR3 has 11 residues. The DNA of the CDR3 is TGTGCCAGCAGCCCCTTAGCGGGGGGACACTTC. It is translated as CASSPLAGGHF.

The CDR3 loop is CATSRGTSGKGYNEQFF. Here the CDR3 DNA reads TGTGCCACCAGCAGAGGGACTAGCGGGAAGGGCTACAATGAGCAGTTCTTC. The genes are TRBV15 and TRBJ2-1; TRBD2 matches at 12 bases. Germline-derived CDR1 and CDR2 are LNHNV and YYDKDF (reference sequence). The CDR3 contains 17 residues. Germline trimming cut 1 base from V and 3 bases from J; bases unmatched to any gene: 4.

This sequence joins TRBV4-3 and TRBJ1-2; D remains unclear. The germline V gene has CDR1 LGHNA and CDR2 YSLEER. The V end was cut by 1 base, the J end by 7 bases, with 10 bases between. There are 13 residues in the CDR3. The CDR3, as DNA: TGCGCCAGCAGCCAAGTCTCCTGGGGTGGCTACACCTTC. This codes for CASSQVSWGGYTF.

The CDR3 loop is CASSFEGDYGYTF. The CDR3 DNA is TGTGCCAGCAGTTTCGAGGGTGACTATGGCTACACCTTC. V usage is TRBV12-3 or TRBV12-4 and J usage is TRBJ1-2; D unresolved. The CDR3 extends over 13 amino acids. V was shortened by 3 bases and J by 3 bases, with 8 bases between the two germline ends.